The clone carrying this T cell receptor beta chain was found many times. Its antigen is as yet unknown. RNA transcripts served as the template for amplifying TCR beta CDR3 regions. When the TCR CDR3 underwent first-round RT-PCR, the HTBI primer set was used. TCRdb re-called the multiplex PCR reads with MiXCR, one entry per CDR3 protein. This table holds about 300,000 distinct CDR3 sequences, 15% to 20% found once. The sample belongs to a study of T cells in Graves' hyperthyroidism and ophthalmopathy. Whole-study findings and limits: It was a median about 7.1 months before onset that the model predicted ophthalmopathy.

This CDR3 region has 14 residues. Germline CDR1 is MNHNS and CDR2 is SASEGT. Deletions cut 6 bases from V and 3 bases from J, with 15 bases between. Orbital computed tomography, thyroid ultrasound, serum thyroxine and TRAb, and clinical symptoms together informed the diagnoses. The sequenced sample consisted of blood. The chain links TRBV6-1 to TRBJ2-7; possibly TRBD1 or TRBD2 for D (5 bases each). The TCR originated in a man younger than 40 with Graves' hyperthyroidism. The CDR3 sequence is CASRSRDAFYEQYF. The CDR3 coding sequence is TGTGCCAGCAGGTCCCGGGACGCTTTCTACGAGCAGTACTTC.